This is a list of T cell receptor beta chains from one sample in a study of OX40 agonist ivuxolimab in advanced cancers. This table comes from immunoSEQ multiplex PCR, and its TCRdb copy is limited to in-frame clones, with some not included. The table includes roughly 7,000 clones, about 70% detected once. The sequencing here drew on CD4+ or CD8+ T cells sorted from blood, taken in a trial of the OX40 agonist ivuxolimab. Source of these receptors: an adult with an advanced solid tumor such as melanoma, head and neck, liver or kidney cancer. Each CDR3 is given with its conserved first and last residue. A D gene is named only where the DNA matches it firmly. Where a row states a size, it is once, few, many or the class of an expanded clone; other rows omit it.

few,TRBD2,TRBJ2-3,TRBV27,CASSFLAGGPDTQYF,TGTGCCAGCAGTTTCCTAGCGGGAGGGCCAGATACGCAGTATTTT
NA,NA,TRBJ2-6,TRBV4-2,CASSLTRGSGANVLTF,TGTGCCAGCAGCCTTACCAGGGGATCCGGGGCCAACGTCCTGACTTTC
NA,NA,TRBJ1-2,TRBV25-1,CASSELRGDYGYTF,TGTGCCAGCAGTGAACTGCGGGGAGACTATGGCTACACCTTC
medium-sized,NA,TRBJ1-3,TRBV7-9,CASSTTLGVRNTIYF,TGTGCCAGCAGCACCACCCTCGGAGTTCGAAACACCATATATTTT
NA,TRBD1,TRBJ2-3,TRBV5-4,CASSYDRVTDTQYF,TGTGCCAGCAGCTACGACAGGGTCACAGATACGCAGTATTTT
medium-sized,NA,TRBJ2-2,TRBV2,CATTRGETGELFF,TGTGCCACCACCCGGGGAGAAACCGGGGAGCTGTTTTTT
NA,NA,TRBJ2-2,TRBV6-6,CASSYGAGELFF,TGTGCCAGCAGTTACGGGGCCGGGGAGCTGTTTTTT
NA,TRBD1,TRBJ2-7,TRBV7-6,CASSIGTGRYEQYF,TGTGCCAGCAGCATAGGGACAGGGAGGTACGAGCAGTACTTC
NA,TRBD1,TRBJ2-5,TRBV29-1,CSVEEVGTGEPTYQETQYF,TGCAGCGTTGAAGAAGTTGGGACAGGGGAGCCAACGTACCAAGAGACCCAGTACTTC
NA,NA,TRBJ1-2,TRBV10-2,CASSELGNYGYTF,TGCGCCAGCAGTGAGCTGGGTAACTATGGCTACACCTTC
NA,TRBD1,TRBJ2-7,TRBV7-9,CASSPLQGFDEQYF,TGTGCCAGCAGCCCCCTACAGGGGTTCGACGAGCAGTACTTC
few,NA,TRBJ1-5,TRBV19,CASSIPRVSNQPQHF,TGTGCCAGTAGTATCCCCCGGGTCTCTAATCAGCCCCAGCATTTT
NA,NA,TRBJ1-1,TRBV14,CASSRFGRMNTEAFF,TGTGCCAGCAGCCGGTTTGGGCGTATGAACACTGAAGCTTTCTTT
NA,TRBD2,TRBJ2-1,TRBV2,CASSELAGDLYNEQFF,TGTGCCAGCAGTGAACTGGCGGGGGACCTTTACAATGAGCAGTTCTTC
NA,TRBD2,TRBJ2-2,TRBV7-3,CASSLMGGPGELFF,TGTGCCAGCAGCTTAATGGGAGGGCCCGGGGAGCTGTTTTTT
NA,NA,TRBJ1-1,TRBV16,CASSLGEAFF,TGTGCCAGCAGCCTGGGTGAAGCTTTCTTT
NA,NA,TRBJ2-1,TRBV15,CATRGAGSEQFF,TGTGCCACCAGAGGAGCCGGCAGTGAGCAGTTCTTC
once,NA,TRBJ2-7,TRBV11-2,CASSLDRPPLYEQYF,TGTGCCAGCAGCTTAGATCGGCCACCTCTCTACGAGCAGTACTTC
NA,TRBD2,TRBJ2-1,TRBV11-2,CASSLDLAGGYNEQFF,TGTGCCAGCAGCTTAGATCTAGCGGGGGGCTACAATGAGCAGTTCTTC
NA,NA,TRBJ1-4,TRBV19,CASSIVQRYANEKLFF,TGTGCCAGTAGTATAGTCCAACGGTACGCTAATGAAAAACTGTTTTTT
NA,NA,TRBJ2-6,TRBV4-3,CASSQDQGSGANVLTF,TGCGCCAGCAGCCAAGATCAGGGCTCTGGGGCCAACGTCCTGACTTTC
NA,NA,TRBJ1-6,TRBV9,CASSVLGAPLHF,TGTGCCAGCAGCGTCTTGGGAGCACCCCTCCACTTT
once,TRBD1,TRBJ1-3,TRBV10-3,CAISKTAIGTVSGNTIYF,TGTGCCATCAGTAAGACCGCTATCGGGACAGTCTCTGGAAACACCATATATTTT
NA,TRBD1,TRBJ2-7,TRBV19,CASSKDRYAEQYF,TGTGCCAGTAGTAAGGACAGGTACGCCGAGCAGTACTTC
few,NA,TRBJ2-7,TRBV9,CASSVTDFYEQYF,TGTGCCAGCAGCGTGACAGATTTCTACGAGCAGTACTTC
NA,TRBD2,TRBJ2-6,TRBV4-1,CASSQEGGAGANVLTF,TGCGCCAGCAGCCAAGAGGGAGGGGCTGGGGCCAACGTCCTGACTTTC
NA,TRBD1,TRBJ1-1,TRBV18,CASSPAQGSVPDFF,TGTGCCAGCTCACCCGCACAGGGGTCAGTTCCAGATTTCTTT
NA,NA,TRBJ2-7,TRBV7-6,CASSSIGGGDEQYF,TGTGCCAGCAGCTCCATCGGGGGCGGGGACGAGCAGTACTTC
few,NA,TRBJ1-6,TRBV25-1,CASTPVGGDSPLHF,TGTGCCAGCACCCCGGTGGGGGGAGATTCACCCCTCCACTTT
NA,NA,TRBJ2-7,TRBV27,CASSLIGQAGEQYF,TGTGCCAGCAGTTTAATAGGTCAGGCGGGCGAGCAGTACTTC
NA,TRBD1,TRBJ1-5,TRBV7-9,CASSQGVGNQPQHF,TGTGCCAGCAGCCAGGGGGTTGGCAATCAGCCCCAGCATTTT
NA,NA,TRBJ2-6,TRBV6-5,CASSFVGTGANVLTF,TGTGCCAGCAGTTTCGTGGGGACTGGGGCCAACGTCCTGACTTTC
medium-sized,TRBD1,TRBJ2-7,TRBV7-6,CASSLGTGSYEQYF,TGTGCCAGCAGCTTAGGGACAGGATCCTACGAGCAGTACTTC
large,TRBD1,TRBJ1-5,TRBV11-2,CASSLGTGAWQPQHF,TGTGCCAGCAGCTTAGGGACAGGGGCATGGCAGCCCCAGCATTTT
few,NA,TRBJ2-2,TRBV9,CASSVGGGLGTGELFF,TGTGCCAGCAGCGTAGGTGGGGGGCTTGGGACCGGGGAGCTGTTTTTT
NA,NA,TRBJ2-1,TRBV19,CASSISRVSYNEQFF,TGTGCCAGTAGTATTAGTCGGGTCAGCTACAATGAGCAGTTCTTC
NA,TRBD1,TRBJ1-3,TRBV28,CASSFPGGGFGNTIYF,TGTGCCAGCAGTTTCCCTGGAGGGGGCTTTGGAAACACCATATATTTT
medium-sized,NA,TRBJ1-5,TRBV19,CASSTGTNQPQHF,TGTGCCAGTAGTACCGGGACAAATCAGCCCCAGCATTTT
NA,NA,TRBJ1-3,TRBV2,CASRGVSGNTIYF,TGTGCCAGCCGAGGGGTATCTGGAAACACCATATATTTT
NA,TRBD1,TRBJ1-1,TRBV5-1,CASTRRGQHNSLNTEAFF,TGCGCCAGCACTAGACGGGGACAGCATAATTCCCTGAACACTGAAGCTTTCTTT